Presented here are 10 T cell receptor beta chains from one specimen sequenced in a study of shared T cell receptors in the human thymus. Assay used: immunoSEQ multiplex PCR; TCRdb lists only in-frame clones, some missing. The data contain almost 550,000 clones, around 78% of them singletons. The same data also went into a second study, on human thymus T cells.

Sequencing was performed on thymocytes. These receptors all come from a boy in the first two years of life with a congenital heart defect.

This chain joins TRBV11-3 and TRBJ2-7; D is unresolved. The CDR3 runs 11 residues. V lost 4 bases and J 5 bases, leaving 6 bases between the germline ends. From germline, CDR1 is SGHNT and CDR2 YENEEA. CDR3 DNA: TGTGCCAGCAGCTGGAGAGACGAGCAGTACTTC. Its protein is CASSWRDEQYF.

Only one count was recorded for this clone. V is TRBV11-3 and J is TRBJ2-2; 10 bases fit TRBD1. The CDR3 has 16 residues. Germline CDR1 and CDR2: SGHNT and YENEEA. V was pared by 3 bases and J by 6 bases, with 7 bases of the junction left unmatched. CDR3 DNA sequence: TGTGCCAGCAGCTTCCCTGGACAGGGGGGTCCCGGGGAGCTGTTTTTT. It encodes CASSFPGQGGPGELFF.

The CDR3 DNA follows: TGTGCCAGCAGCTCTGGGACTAGCAGTCACCAAGAGACCCAGTACTTC. Translated, it gives CASSSGTSSHQETQYF. V usage is TRBV5-4 and J usage is TRBJ2-5; 9 nucleotides align to TRBD2. This CDR3 contains 16 residues. Germline assignment: CDR1 SGHNT and CDR2 YYREEE (reference sequence). V gave up 3 bases and J gave up 0 bases; unmatched junction bases: 6.

The chain employs TRBV6-1 and TRBJ2-7; the match to TRBD2 covers 10 bases. Germline V lookup: CDR1 MNHNS, CDR2 SASEGT. The junction had 8 bases not matched to a gene; V was cut back by 2 bases and J by 7 bases. The CDR3 sequence is 15 residues long. The CDR3 loop is CASSEWTSGPREQYF. The CDR3 DNA sequence: TGTGCCAGCAGTGAATGGACTAGCGGTCCTCGGGAGCAGTACTTC.

The genes are TRBV29-1 and TRBJ2-7, with a tentative D call TRBD2 (6 bases). Germline V gene data show CDR1 as SQVTM and CDR2 as ANQGSEA. The length of the CDR3 is 14 residues. The V end was cut by 2 bases, the J end by 0 bases, with 11 bases between. The CDR3 nucleotides read TGCAGCGTTGAAATGGCGGGACCCTCCTACGAGCAGTACTTC. It is translated as CSVEMAGPSYEQYF.

The chain joins TRBV28 to TRBJ1-5; 8 bases align to TRBD1. The CDR3 runs 15 residues. Germline V CDR1 and CDR2: MDHEN, SYDVKM. Trimming removed 4 bases from V and 2 bases from J; junction bases left unmatched: 4. The CDR3 DNA reads TGTGCCAGCAGTTCTGACAGGGGACGCAATCAGCCCCAGCATTTT. Translating gives CASSSDRGRNQPQHF.

V gene TRBV4-3 combines with J gene TRBJ1-5; 10 nucleotides line up with TRBD1. CDR3 size: 16 residues. Germline lookup yields CDR1 LGHNA and CDR2 YSLEER. The ends lost 0 bases at V and 5 bases at J; junction bases unmatched: 4. The CDR3 region is CASSQEVTGGHQPQHF. The CDR3 DNA sequence: TGCGCCAGCAGCCAAGAGGTGACAGGGGGCCATCAGCCCCAGCATTTT.

J is TRBJ2-7 and V is TRBV11-2; TRBD2 matches 8 bases. This CDR3 spans 15 amino acids. From germline, CDR1 is SGHAT and CDR2 FQNNGV. V trimming: 4 bases; J trimming: 4 bases; junction bases outside the gene matches: 9. CDR3 sequence reads: CASSSTGTSWYEQYF. DNA of the CDR3: TGTGCCAGCAGCTCCACCGGGACTAGTTGGTACGAGCAGTACTTC.

The chain couples TRBV27 to TRBJ2-2, with a weak D call TRBD1 (6 bases). The length of the CDR3 is 18 residues. V was clipped by 6 bases and J by 5 bases, with 25 bases between them. Per germline, CDR1 MNHEY and CDR2 SMNVEV (reference sequence). In DNA, the CDR3 is TGTGCCAGCAGCCTGACCTGGCAGGGGCAAAAGGGGACCGGGGAGCTGTTTTTT. Translated, it gives CASSLTWQGQKGTGELFF.

The chain has TRBV12-5 and TRBJ2-2, with D uncertain. CDR3 length: 15 amino acids. V lost 1 base to trimming and J lost 6 bases, with 12 bases between them. Germline V lookup: CDR1 LGHNT, CDR2 FRNRAP. CDR3 protein: CASGLDAGDPGELFF. The CDR3 DNA sequence: TGTGCTAGTGGTTTGGACGCAGGTGATCCCGGGGAGCTGTTTTTT.